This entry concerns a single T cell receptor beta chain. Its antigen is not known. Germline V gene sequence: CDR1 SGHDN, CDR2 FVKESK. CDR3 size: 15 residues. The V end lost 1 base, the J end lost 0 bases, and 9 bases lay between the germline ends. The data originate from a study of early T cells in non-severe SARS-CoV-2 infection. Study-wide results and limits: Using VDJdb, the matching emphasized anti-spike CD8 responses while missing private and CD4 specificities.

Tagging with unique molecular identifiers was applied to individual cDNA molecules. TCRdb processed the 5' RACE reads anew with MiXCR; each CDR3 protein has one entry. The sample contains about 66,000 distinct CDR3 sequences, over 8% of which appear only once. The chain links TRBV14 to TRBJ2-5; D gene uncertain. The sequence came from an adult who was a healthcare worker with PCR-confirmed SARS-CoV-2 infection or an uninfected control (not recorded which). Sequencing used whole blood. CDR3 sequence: CASSQGVADQETQYF. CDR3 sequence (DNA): TGTGCCAGCAGCCAAGGTGTGGCGGACCAAGAGACCCAGTACTTC.